The entry that follows covers one T cell receptor beta chain sequence. At one end, the junction sequence differs from germline, possibly due to a read error. The V gene's germline CDR1 is SSHAT and CDR2 FNYEAQ (reference sequence). This CDR3 has 13 residues. These data come from a study of T cells after yellow fever vaccination. One entry per CDR3 protein results from TCRdb running MiXCR on the 5' RACE reads. The sample yields over 150,000 distinct CDR3 sequences, approximately 6.2% seen once. This clonotype was obtained from a man younger than 30 who received the YFV17D yellow fever vaccine. V is TRBV7-7 and J is TRBJ2-5, with D hard to call. Source: CD4+ T cells sorted from PBMCs, taken on the day of the first yellow fever vaccination. In DNA form, the CDR3 reads TGTGCTAGCAGCTTTGCCAGGCAAGAGACCCAGTACTTC. Translating it yields CASSFARQETQYF.